Each of the 9 T cell receptor beta chains below was sequenced from the same sample in a study of T cell changes during pregnancy in multiple sclerosis. Clones were sequenced by immunoSEQ multiplex PCR, and TCRdb holds only the in-frame ones, with some missing. The sample holds under 60,000 clones, roughly 90% seen once. Source: CD4+ T cells from peripheral blood mononuclear cells, taken after pregnancy. These receptors were collected from a female donor with multiple sclerosis, enrolled in a pregnancy study.

In DNA, the CDR3 is TGTGCCAGCAGCCTGGGGACAGGGAGCGCGAACACCGGGGAGCTGTTTTTT. Its translation is CASSLGTGSANTGELFF. The rearrangement uses TRBV7-6 and TRBJ2-2; 9 bases are a match to TRBD1. After removal of 5 bases from V and 0 bases from J, the junction contained 7 bases not matched to a gene. The germline gives CDR1 SGHVS, CDR2 FNYEAQ. The CDR3 runs to 17 residues.

The V gene is TRBV11-3, the J gene TRBJ2-1, with 11 bases aligning to TRBD2. CDR1 is SGHNT, CDR2 YENEEA, per germline. The J segment lost 0 bases and the V segment lost 5 bases, leaving 9 bases of the junction unmatched. The CDR3 is 18 amino acids. Here the CDR3 DNA reads TGTGCCAGCAGCGGGACTAGCGGATCGTTCTCCTCCTACAATGAGCAGTTCTTC. This codes for CASSGTSGSFSSYNEQFF.

V usage is TRBV5-3 and J usage is TRBJ1-1; no clear D. TRBV5-3 is given ORF status, its function remaining uncertain. V lost 5 bases, J lost 10 bases, and 12 bases lay in between. This CDR3 is 11 amino acids long. The CDR3 loop reads CARSPHFLAFF. The CDR3 bases are TGTGCCAGAAGTCCCCACTTTTTAGCTTTCTTT.

The chain employs TRBV7-8 and TRBJ2-7, with TRBD2 matching over 9 bases. Germline V gives CDR1 SGHVS, CDR2 FQNEAQ. The V gene end was trimmed by 1 base and the J gene end by 0 bases; junction bases not matched to a gene: 7. The CDR3 extends over 17 amino acids. This CDR3 is CASSLVWLAGSSYEQYF. CDR3 coding DNA: TGTGCCAGCAGCTTAGTATGGCTAGCGGGGAGCTCCTACGAGCAGTACTTC.

V is TRBV5-5 and J is TRBJ1-4; D perhaps matches TRBD1 (5 bases). Deletions cut 1 base from V and 8 bases from J, with 12 bases between. This CDR3 is 14 amino acids long. Per the germline V gene, CDR1 is SGHKS and CDR2 is YYEKEE (reference sequence). The CDR3 loop reads CASSLTGTNEKLFF. The CDR3 nucleotides are TGTGCCAGCAGCTTGACAGGAACAAACGAAAAACTGTTTTTT.

J is TRBJ1-5 and V is TRBV7-9, with 7 bases aligning to TRBD1. Losses at the gene ends were 5 bases for V and 0 bases for J; bases not matched to a gene: 7. The germline V gene encodes CDR1 SEHNR and CDR2 FQNEAQ (reference sequence). The CDR3 runs to 16 residues. Written as DNA, the CDR3 is TGTGCCAGCAGCCTCGGGACAGTCTATAGCAATCAGCCCCAGCATTTT. Protein sequence: CASSLGTVYSNQPQHF.

This sequence joins TRBV7-2 and TRBJ1-2; 9 bases are shared with TRBD1. CDR3 length: 19 amino acids. After removal of 1 base from V and 2 bases from J, the junction contained 14 bases not matched to a gene. CDR1 and CDR2 from the germline V gene are SGHTA and FQGNSA. CDR3 nucleotide sequence: TGTGCCAGCAGCTTAGGCCCAGGACAGGGGAAGGGTAGCAACTATGGCTACACCTTC. Its translation: CASSLGPGQGKGSNYGYTF.

The V and J genes are TRBV6-1 and TRBJ2-1; D gene ambiguous. This CDR3 region has 11 residues. Germline CDR1 and CDR2: MNHNS and SASEGT. V lost 2 bases and J lost 9, with 5 bases in between. CDR3 residues: CASSELAEQFF. The CDR3 region has the DNA TGTGCCAGCAGTGAACTGGCTGAGCAGTTCTTC.

The chain has TRBV30 and TRBJ2-7; 9 bases align to TRBD1. The J segment lost 7 bases and the V segment lost 0 bases, leaving 7 bases of the junction unmatched. The germline gives CDR1 GTSNPN, CDR2 SVGIG (reference sequence). The CDR3 is 14 amino acids. The CDR3 coding sequence is TGTGCCTGGAGTGTAGGGACAGGGAAGAGGGAGCAGTACTTC. It specifies CAWSVGTGKREQYF.